This passage covers 13 T cell receptor beta chains from one sample sequenced in a study of CD8 T cells in Susac syndrome. Random hexamers were used to reverse transcribe the RNA input (0.5 to 1 ug). In TCRdb, the immunoSEQ multiplex PCR reads were re-called with MiXCR into one record per CDR3 protein. The sample holds about 200,000 distinct CDR3 sequences, around 95% seen once. Specimen: CD4+ T cells from PBMCs. The origin of the receptors is a human donor in good health.

The rearrangement joins TRBV20-1 to TRBJ2-5, with D possibly TRBD2 on 5 matching bases. Germline CDR1 DFQATT, CDR2 SNEGSKA (reference sequence). Trimming pared 5 bases from V and 4 bases from J, leaving 17 bases between. The CDR3 consists of 14 residues. The CDR3 coding sequence is TGCAGTGCTCCACCTCCGGCGGGCGGAGAGACCCAGTACTTC. Protein product: CSAPPPAGGETQYF.

The chain combines TRBV3-1 with TRBJ2-7, with a weak D call TRBD2 (6 bases). The germline V gene has CDR1 LGHDT and CDR2 YNNKEL (reference sequence). Trimming removed 2 bases from V and 5 bases from J, with 13 bases in between. This CDR3 has 14 residues. In DNA, the CDR3 is TGTGCCAGCAGCCAACTCGGGGGAAGAGACGAGCAGTACTTC. Residues: CASSQLGGRDEQYF.

V gene TRBV20-1 combines with J gene TRBJ1-2; possible D gene TRBD1, 5 bases. The CDR3 contains 10 residues. Germline V gives CDR1 DFQATT, CDR2 SNEGSKA (reference sequence). Trimming removed 3 bases from V and 8 bases from J, with 7 bases in between. CDR3 protein: CSARQGGYTF. The CDR3 bases are TGCAGTGCTAGGCAGGGCGGCTACACCTTC.

In nucleotides, the CDR3 is TGTGCCAGCAGCCAAGGCGGGTCTCACTATGGCTACACCTTC. Residues: CASSQGGSHYGYTF. The chain recombines TRBV14 with TRBJ1-2; D not certain. Trimming left V 1 base short and J 3 bases short, with 9 bases between. Per germline, CDR1 SGHDN and CDR2 FVKESK. CDR3 length equals 14 residues.

The chain uses TRBV6-2 or TRBV6-3 and TRBJ2-7; TRBD1 matches 9 bases. CDR3 length: 16 amino acids. Trimming took 6 bases from V and 5 from J; bases not matched to a gene: 14. CDR1 is MNHEY, CDR2 SVGEGT, per germline. The CDR3 sequence: CASSRYPGQGKDEQYF. The DNA of the CDR3 is TGTGCCAGCAGCCGCTACCCGGGACAGGGTAAGGACGAGCAGTACTTC.

The chain recombines TRBV5-1 with TRBJ2-1; TRBD2 agrees at 7 bases. Germline V CDR1 and CDR2: SGHRS, YFSETQ. V lost 2 bases to trimming and J lost 8 bases; unmatched junction nucleotides: 7. The length of the CDR3 is 14 residues. This CDR3 reads CASSFGLVSYEQFF. The CDR3 DNA reads TGCGCCAGCAGCTTCGGACTAGTAAGCTATGAGCAGTTCTTC.

V gene TRBV18 combines with J gene TRBJ2-7, with D unclear. This CDR3 has 14 residues. CDR1 and CDR2 from the germline V gene are KGHSH and LQKENI. V gave up 3 bases and J gave up 4 bases, with 13 bases separating them. The CDR3 loop is CASSPELSSYEQYF. CDR3 bases: TGTGCCAGCTCACCCGAACTGAGCTCGTACGAGCAGTACTTC.

This rearrangement joins TRBV18 to TRBJ2-3; D is uncertain. Germline lookup yields CDR1 KGHSH and CDR2 LQKENI. The CDR3 has 15 residues. With 2 bases removed from V and 1 base from J, the gap between germline ends came to 10 bases. The CDR3 loop reads CASSPETLGTDTQYF. The DNA for the CDR3 is TGTGCCAGCTCACCAGAAACGCTGGGCACAGATACGCAGTATTTT.

The count of this clonotype is one. This sequence joins TRBV27 and TRBJ1-2; no firm D call. Trimming pared 5 bases from V and 4 bases from J, leaving 17 bases between. The CDR3 sequence is 15 residues long. Germline V gene data show CDR1 as MNHEY and CDR2 as SMNVEV (reference sequence). Here the CDR3 DNA reads TGTGCCAGCAGTCAAGCTCCGACGGCAGTCTATGGCTACACCTTC. Its translation is CASSQAPTAVYGYTF.

The chain combines TRBV4-1 with TRBJ1-1, with D possibly TRBD1 on 5 matching bases. The CDR3 runs to 14 residues. The germline CDR1 and CDR2 sequences are MGHRA and YSYEKL. The V end was cut by 0 bases, the J end by 3 bases, with 8 bases between. The DNA for the CDR3 is TGCGCCAGCAGCCAAGAGGGCAGGGACACTGAAGCTTTCTTT. Its protein is CASSQEGRDTEAFF.

V usage is TRBV7-2 and J usage is TRBJ2-1, with D unresolved. CDR1 SGHTA and CDR2 FQGNSA come from the germline V gene. The CDR3 sequence is 14 residues long. V shed 0 bases and J shed 3 bases, with 6 bases lying between them. The CDR3 loop is CASSLAGNYNEQFF. CDR3 nucleotide sequence: TGTGCCAGCAGCTTAGCAGGGAACTACAATGAGCAGTTCTTC.

This chain joins TRBV2 and TRBJ1-5; no definite D call. The V and J ends lost 3 bases and 6 bases respectively, with 12 bases between them. This CDR3 has 14 amino acids. The V gene's germline CDR1 is SNHLY and CDR2 FYNNEI. CDR3 sequence: CASSDPAGGQPQHF. The CDR3 DNA reads TGTGCCAGCAGTGACCCGGCGGGTGGTCAGCCCCAGCATTTT.

The chain recombines TRBV9 with TRBJ1-2, with TRBD1 as a possible D gene (6 bases). The CDR3 consists of 15 residues. With 5 bases removed from V and 0 bases from J, the gap between germline ends came to 14 bases. Per germline, CDR1 SGDLS and CDR2 YYNGEE. The CDR3 loop reads CASRSDSQANYGYTF. The CDR3 DNA reads TGTGCCAGCAGGTCGGACAGCCAAGCTAACTATGGCTACACCTTC.